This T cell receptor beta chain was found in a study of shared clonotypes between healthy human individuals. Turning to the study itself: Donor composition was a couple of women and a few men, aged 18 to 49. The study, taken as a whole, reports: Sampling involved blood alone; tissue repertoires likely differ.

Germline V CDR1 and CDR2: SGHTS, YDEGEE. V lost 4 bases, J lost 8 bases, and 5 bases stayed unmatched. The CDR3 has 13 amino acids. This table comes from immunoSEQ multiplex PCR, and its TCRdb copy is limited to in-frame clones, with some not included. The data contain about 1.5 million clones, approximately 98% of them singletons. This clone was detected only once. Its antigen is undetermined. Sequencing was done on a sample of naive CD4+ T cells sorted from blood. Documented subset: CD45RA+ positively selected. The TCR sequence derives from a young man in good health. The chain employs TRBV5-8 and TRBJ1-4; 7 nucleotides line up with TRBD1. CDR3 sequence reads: CASSPGTAEKLFF. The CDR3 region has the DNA TGTGCCAGCAGCCCCGGGACAGCCGAAAAACTGTTTTTT.